This T cell receptor beta chain was found in a study of blood T cells in healthy people across ages. Next came a second PCR, run for roughly 7 to 12 cycles, which used a sample-barcoded 5' primer along with a J-beta primer mix. Each cDNA molecule carried a tag from a template-switch adaptor that contained 12 random nucleotides. TCRdb re-derived calls from the 5' RACE reads in MiXCR, one entry per CDR3 protein. The data show around 620,000 distinct CDR3 sequences, roughly a quarter seen once. The CDR3 covers 14 residues. Germline V gene lookup returns CDR1 GTSNPN and CDR2 SVGIG (reference sequence). A note on this clonotype: What it recognizes is unknown.

Study-level findings and limits: Fewer expanded clones and more diversity marked long-lived versus aged donors. CMV infection status of these donors was not known.

No fewer than 6 micrograms of total RNA were isolated from every sample. The gene calls are TRBV30 and TRBJ2-5, with TRBD1 identical over 8 bases. With the DNA end fitting TRBJ2-1 better, the J assignment may be wrong. This sequence was found in a woman aged 70-85 years in good health. Sequenced input: blood. The CDR3 loop reads CAWTLTGVYNEQFF. CDR3 nucleotides: TGTGCCTGGACCCTGACAGGGGTCTACAATGAGCAGTTCTTC.